Each of the 21 T cell receptor beta chains below was sequenced from the same sample in a study of regulatory T cells in long-lasting Graves disease. Time point indicated: newly diagnosed GD, antithyroid drugs for less than 3 months. RNA isolated from PBMCs was used to make the TCR library. Library construction for TCR beta used iRepertoire HTBI primers and Arm-PCR of CDR3 regions. TCRdb processed the multiplex PCR reads anew with MiXCR; each CDR3 protein has one entry. The repertoire consists of some 460,000 distinct CDR3 sequences, with about 16% occurring once and the leading ten covering 9% to 15%. This sample also appeared in a second study, on T cells in Graves' hyperthyroidism and ophthalmopathy.

The sample in question was peripheral blood mononuclear cells (PBMCs), obtained at new diagnosis, from a patient treated with antithyroid drugs. The receptors were sampled from a man aged 40-55 years with Graves disease.

This clonotype was observed at least ten times. The rearrangement uses TRBV12-3 or TRBV12-4 and TRBJ2-3, with unresolved D. The CDR3 is 11 amino acids. The ends were cut back, 5 bases at V and 3 bases at J, with 3 bases in the middle. This chain's CDR3 is CASSQTDTQYF. The CDR3 nucleotides are TGTGCCAGCAGTCAGACAGATACGCAGTATTTT.

This clonotype occurred many times. The chain employs TRBV7-2 and TRBJ2-1; the D gene is possibly TRBD1 (6 bases). Germline CDR1 and CDR2: SGHTA and FQGNSA. The CDR3 has 15 residues. Trimming stripped 1 base from V and 4 bases from J, with 11 bases between. For the CDR3, the DNA is TGTGCCAGCAGCTTAGATTACGGGACATACAATGAGCAGTTCTTC. Protein: CASSLDYGTYNEQFF.

This clonotype has a count of ten or more. This chain connects TRBV12-5 to TRBJ2-1, with TRBD1 as a possible D gene (6 bases). The germline gives CDR1 LGHNT, CDR2 FRNRAP. Between the trimmed V and J ends, which lost 5 bases and 9 bases, there was a span of 23 bases. This CDR3 spans 16 amino acids. The CDR3 spells CASGPFGTPNPGEQFF. The CDR3 region has the DNA TGTGCTAGTGGTCCCTTCGGGACACCCAACCCAGGTGAGCAGTTCTTC.

At least ten counts were recorded for this clonotype. This chain links TRBV5-1 with TRBJ2-3, with D possibly being TRBD2 (6 bases). V was clipped by 7 bases and J by 0 bases, with 12 bases between them. The CDR3 runs 14 residues. CDR1 and CDR2 (germline): SGHRS, YFSETQ. This CDR3 is CASGLAASTDTQYF. The DNA for the CDR3 is TGCGCCAGCGGATTAGCGGCTAGCACAGATACGCAGTATTTT.

This rearrangement joins TRBV9 to TRBJ2-7; no clear D. This CDR3 is built from 15 residues. The ends were cut back, 1 base at V and 2 bases at J, with 13 bases in the middle. In germline, CDR1 is SGDLS, CDR2 YYNGEE. In DNA, the CDR3 is TGTGCCAGCAGCGTAACCCCCTCGACCACCTACGAGCAGTACTTC. As protein: CASSVTPSTTYEQYF.

The table lists this clonotype with many counts. V is TRBV18 and J is TRBJ1-4; 7 bases are shared with TRBD1. The CDR3 is 15 amino acids. The germline V gene has CDR1 KGHSH and CDR2 LQKENI. V gave up 7 bases and J gave up 2 bases; unmatched junction bases: 7. CDR3 bases: TGTGCCAGCTTACTACAGGGGATTACTAATGAAAAACTGTTTTTT. The encoded protein is CASLLQGITNEKLFF.

This clonotype has just a few counts. The chain couples TRBV24-1 to TRBJ2-2; TRBD1 might be the D (6 bases). This CDR3 is 15 amino acids long. Germline V gives CDR1 KGHDR, CDR2 SFDVKD. Trimming shortened V by 7 bases and J by 2 bases, and 13 bases separated the two germline ends. CDR3 coding DNA: TGTGCCACCAGAGCCGGACAGTATAACACCGGGGAGCTGTTTTTT. It is translated as CATRAGQYNTGELFF.

This clonotype was seen a handful of times. The V call is TRBV5-1, the J call TRBJ2-1; D may be TRBD2 (6 bases). This CDR3 region has 14 residues. Trimming pared 5 bases from V and 5 bases from J, leaving 14 bases between. Germline-derived CDR1 and CDR2 are SGHRS and YFSETQ. The CDR3 sequence is CASRNSGAHNEQFF. DNA for the CDR3: TGCGCCAGCAGAAACTCGGGAGCCCACAATGAGCAGTTCTTC.

This clonotype was recorded at least ten times. The rearrangement links TRBV12-3 or TRBV12-4 to TRBJ2-2; 10 positions match TRBD2. The J segment lost 5 bases and the V segment lost 3 bases, leaving 9 bases of the junction unmatched. The CDR3 spans 17 residues. CDR3 DNA sequence: TGTGCCAGCAGTTTCCCCCAGCGGGAGGGTCGGACCGGGGAGCTGTTTTTT. Its translation is CASSFPQREGRTGELFF.

At least ten counts were recorded for this clonotype. This chain uses TRBV10-3 with TRBJ2-7, with 10 bases identical to TRBD1. The CDR3 is 14 amino acids. Germline assignment: CDR1 ENHRY and CDR2 SYGVKD. The J segment lost 3 bases and the V segment lost 6 bases, leaving 5 bases of the junction unmatched. CDR3 DNA sequence: TGTGCCATCAGGAATGGGACAGGGGTCTACGAGCAGTACTTC. This gives the protein CAIRNGTGVYEQYF.

This clonotype was counted ten times or more. J is TRBJ1-2 and V is TRBV20-1, with D tentatively TRBD1 (6 bases). CDR3 size: 14 residues. CDR1 DFQATT and CDR2 SNEGSKA come from the germline V gene (reference sequence). Trimming left V 6 bases short and J 2 bases short, with 16 bases between. DNA for the CDR3: TGCAGTGCAAAAGACAGGTTGAAAAACTATGGCTACACCTTC. Amino acids: CSAKDRLKNYGYTF.

This rearrangement joins TRBV3-1 to TRBJ2-7, with 9 bases fitting TRBD1. Germline V gene data show CDR1 as LGHDT and CDR2 as YNNKEL (reference sequence). Trimming took 4 bases from V and 5 from J; bases not matched to a gene: 15. This CDR3 is 17 amino acids long. The CDR3 region is CASSLSITGTGSNEQYF. The DNA of the CDR3 is TGTGCCAGCAGCCTTTCCATCACCGGGACAGGGTCCAACGAGCAGTACTTC.

On this clonotype itself: It may be a read error: a sequence one base away is much more abundant. The chain is built from TRBV20-1 and TRBJ2-5, with D hard to call. Deletions cut 5 bases from V and 4 bases from J, with 17 bases between. Germline V CDR1 and CDR2: DFQATT, SNEGSKA (reference sequence). The CDR3 is made up of 14 amino acids. CDR3 DNA sequence: TGCAGTGCTTTTGACACCCGAGGATCAGAGACCCAGTACTTC. The encoded protein is CSAFDTRGSETQYF.

The table lists this clonotype with many counts. The rearrangement joins TRBV7-9 to TRBJ2-3; D remains ambiguous. Germline V CDR1 and CDR2: SEHNR, FQNEAQ (reference sequence). V lost 3 bases to trimming and J lost 6 bases, with 4 bases between them. This CDR3 comprises 11 residues. The CDR3 DNA reads as TGTGCCAGCAGCTTCGACGATACGCAGTATTTT. Encoded protein: CASSFDDTQYF.

In this sample, this clonotype turned up a few times. The V and J genes are TRBV20-1 and TRBJ1-2; the match to TRBD1 covers 11 bases. Germline CDR1 and CDR2: DFQATT and SNEGSKA (reference sequence). The J segment lost 6 bases and the V segment lost 5 bases, leaving 5 bases of the junction unmatched. This CDR3 has 13 residues. The CDR3 DNA reads as TGCAGTGCTGGGGACAGGGGGAAGGATGGCTACACCTTC. It translates to CSAGDRGKDGYTF.

This clonotype came up a few times. A much larger clone differs by one base, so this may be a read error. The chain has TRBV28 and TRBJ2-1, with D perhaps TRBD2 (6 bases). CDR1 MDHEN and CDR2 SYDVKM come from the germline V gene. V lost 5 bases and J lost 6, with 20 bases in between. The CDR3 contains 16 residues. The chain's CDR3 is CASSHPAGNYRNEQFF. DNA of the CDR3: TGTGCCAGCAGTCACCCGGCGGGGAACTATCGCAATGAGCAGTTCTTC. Full variable domain (rest looked up from reference TRBV28 and TRBJ2-1): DVKVTQSSRYLVKRTGEKVFLECVQDMDHENMFWYRQDPGLGLRLIYFSYDVKMKEKGDIPEGYSVSREKKERFSLILESASTNQTSMYLCASSHPAGNYRNEQFFGPGTRLTVL.

The gene calls are TRBV11-2 and TRBJ2-7; no clear D. The CDR3 runs to 13 residues. Trimming left V 5 bases short and J 0 bases short, with 8 bases between. Germline V gene data show CDR1 as SGHAT and CDR2 as FQNNGV. DNA for the CDR3: TGTGCCAGCAGCAAGTACGGCTCCTACGAGCAGTACTTC. This translates into CASSKYGSYEQYF.

This clonotype was recorded at least ten times. The J gene is TRBJ2-3, the V gene TRBV2, with 7 bases identical to TRBD2. J gave up 5 bases and V 4 bases, and 12 bases lay outside the gene matches. Germline CDR1 reads SNHLY; CDR2 reads FYNNEI. The CDR3 runs 16 residues. CDR3 DNA sequence: TGTGCCAGCAGTGTACCGCTAACGGGAGGCCGAGATACGCAGTATTTT. This sequence encodes CASSVPLTGGRDTQYF. The entire variable domain, with the rest obtained from reference TRBV2 and TRBJ2-3, is as follows: EPEVTQTPSHQVTQMGQEVILRCVPISNHLYFYWYRQILGQKVEFLVSFYNNEISEKSEIFDDQFSVERPDGSNFTLKIRSTKLEDSAMYFCASSVPLTGGRDTQYFGPGTRLTVL.

This clonotype was observed a few times. The J gene is TRBJ1-1, the V gene TRBV28, with no clear D. Germline loops: CDR1 MDHEN, CDR2 SYDVKM. Trimming removed 8 bases at V and 5 bases at J, with 18 bases between. CDR3 size: 14 residues. CDR3 amino acids: CASYVKAMRTEAFF. CDR3 bases: TGTGCCAGCTACGTAAAGGCCATGAGGACTGAAGCTTTCTTT.

This clonotype appeared many times. CDR3 protein: CASSWGGRRLSGELFF. The CDR3 DNA follows: TGTGCCAGCAGTTGGGGCGGGAGGCGGCTTAGCGGGGAGCTGTTTTTT. The chain recombines TRBV28 with TRBJ2-2, with 8 positions matching TRBD2. The CDR3 is made up of 16 amino acids. Trimming at V came to 4 bases and at J to 7 bases, leaving 11 bases not matched to a gene. CDR1 and CDR2 from the germline V gene are MDHEN and SYDVKM.

Many counts were recorded for this clonotype. This chain links TRBV12-3 or TRBV12-4 with TRBJ2-3; TRBD2 might be the D (5 bases). The CDR3 is 15 residues long. V lost 5 bases and J lost 0, with 12 bases in between. The CDR3 reads CASSAGLGSTDTQYF. CDR3 nucleotide sequence: TGTGCCAGCAGTGCAGGACTGGGGAGCACAGATACGCAGTATTTT.